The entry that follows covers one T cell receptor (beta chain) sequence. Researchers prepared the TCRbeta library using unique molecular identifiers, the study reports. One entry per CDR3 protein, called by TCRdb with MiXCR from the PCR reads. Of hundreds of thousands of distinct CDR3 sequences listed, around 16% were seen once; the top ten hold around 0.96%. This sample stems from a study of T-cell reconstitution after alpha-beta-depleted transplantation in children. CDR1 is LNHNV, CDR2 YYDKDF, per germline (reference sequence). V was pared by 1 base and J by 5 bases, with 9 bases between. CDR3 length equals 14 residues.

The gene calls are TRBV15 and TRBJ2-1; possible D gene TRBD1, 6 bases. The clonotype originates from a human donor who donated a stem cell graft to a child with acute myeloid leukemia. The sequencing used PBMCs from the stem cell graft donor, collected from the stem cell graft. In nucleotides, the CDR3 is TGTGCCACCAGCAGAGTCACAGGGAACAATGAGCAGTTCTTC. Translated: CATSRVTGNNEQFF.